This T cell receptor (beta chain) was captured in a study of blood T cell repertoires in COVID-19. Study details: Samples came from the United States, Italy and Spain, spanning acute and convalescent COVID-19. PBMCs, B-cell-depleted T cells, or T cells provided the cDNA or gDNA that made up the material.

The germline gives CDR1 MNHEY, CDR2 SVGAGI. The V end was cut by 0 bases, the J end by 4 bases, with 9 bases between. The CDR3 runs to 14 residues. In the original workflow: From reference gene primer amplification, estimates of nucleated cell counts were derived. Clones were sequenced by immunoSEQ multiplex PCR, and TCRdb holds only the in-frame ones, with some missing. V, J and clone size are taken as reported in that table, and D and trimming were inferred from the DNA itself. The sample records 90,000 to 140,000 clones, around 74% being singletons. Material for sequencing was peripheral blood. The chain has TRBV6-5 and TRBJ2-5, with D possibly TRBD1 on 6 matching bases. The sequence was obtained from a woman aged 70-85 years with acute or convalescent COVID-19. CDR3 in DNA: TGTGCCAGCAGTTACTCTCTCAGGGGAGAGACCCAGTACTTC. Protein: CASSYSLRGETQYF.